The rows below give T cell receptor beta chains drawn from one sample of a study of shared clonotypes between healthy human individuals. Only in-frame clones appear in the TCRdb table, and some are missing; sequencing was by immunoSEQ multiplex PCR. The sample records some 490,000 clones, around 73% being singletons. Sequenced: PBMCs. The receptors stem from a woman between 35 and 50 years old in good health. Some clones in this sample may be carry-over from other donors' samples. Each CDR3 is given with its conserved first and last residue. The order of the fields is J gene, V gene, clone size, D gene, CDR3 protein, CDR3 DNA. The D gene is left open where the match is weak. Only part of the rows carry a size: once, few, many, or a class if the clone is expanded.

>TRBJ2-1|TRBV29-1|.|.
CSVNRDINNEQFF
TGCAGCGTTAACAGGGACATTAACAATGAGCAGTTCTTC
>TRBJ1-5|TRBV21-1|few|.
CASSKKVDQPQHF
TGTGCCAGCAGCAAAAAAGTGGACCAGCCCCAGCATTTT
>TRBJ1-6|TRBV28|.|TRBD1
CASSLGQDYNSPLHF
TGTGCCAGCAGTTTAGGACAGGACTATAATTCACCCCTCCACTTT
>TRBJ2-6|TRBV5-4|.|TRBD1
CASSTGQVRSGANVLTF
TGTGCCAGCAGCACGGGACAGGTGCGCTCTGGGGCCAACGTCCTGACTTTC
>TRBJ1-2|TRBV28|once|TRBD1
CASSSPGTGVNYGHTF
TGTGCCAGCAGTTCACCCGGGACAGGGGTAAACTATGGCCACACCTTC
>TRBJ2-3|TRBV5-6|few|.
CASSLMGDTQYF
TGTGCCAGCAGCTTGATGGGAGATACGCAGTATTTT
>TRBJ2-7|TRBV6-1|once|.
CASTLLGSEQYF
TGTGCCAGCACTCTACTGGGGAGCGAGCAGTACTTC
>TRBJ2-7|TRBV7-2|.|.
CASSWPGERYEQYF
TGTGCCAGCAGCTGGCCGGGGGAAAGGTACGAGCAGTACTTC
>TRBJ1-4|TRBV19|.|.
CASSLPGAPNEKLFF
TGTGCCAGTAGTCTCCCAGGGGCACCTAATGAAAAACTGTTTTTT
>TRBJ1-5|TRBV6-5|few|.
CASTPDRNQPQHF
TGTGCCAGCACACCCGACAGGAATCAGCCCCAGCATTTT
>TRBJ2-1|TRBV9|.|.
CASERLSGPPPYNEQFF
TGTGCCAGCGAGCGACTCAGCGGTCCCCCTCCCTACAATGAGCAGTTCTTC
>TRBJ1-5|TRBV5-5|few|.
CASSWGAGSNQPQHF
TGTGCCAGCAGCTGGGGGGCAGGGAGCAATCAGCCCCAGCATTTT
>TRBJ2-1|TRBV6-1|.|.
CASAPAFYDEQFF
TGTGCCAGCGCCCCGGCGTTTTACGATGAGCAGTTCTTC
>TRBJ1-5|TRBV30|few|.
CAWSTGTLNRPQHF
TGTGCCTGGAGTACCGGGACACTAAATCGGCCCCAGCATTTT
>TRBJ1-1|TRBV7-2|.|TRBD1
CASSLTGGGQTEAFF
TGTGCCAGCAGTCTAACAGGGGGAGGTCAGACTGAAGCTTTCTTT
>TRBJ2-2|TRBV4-2|.|.
CASSQEIGGNTGELFF
TGTGCCAGCAGCCAAGAGATAGGGGGAAACACCGGGGAGCTGTTTTTT
>TRBJ2-1|TRBV6-5|.|TRBD2
CASRGTSPYNEQFF
TGTGCCAGCAGGGGGACTAGCCCCTACAATGAGCAGTTCTTC
>TRBJ2-2|TRBV6-5|few|TRBD2
CAVGRLAELSGELFF
TGTGCCGTGGGTCGACTAGCGGAACTCTCCGGGGAGCTGTTTTTT
>TRBJ2-3|TRBV28|.|TRBD2
CASSHSGSTDTQYF
TGTGCCAGCAGCCATAGCGGGAGCACAGATACGCAGTATTTT
>TRBJ2-1|TRBV5-6|.|.
CASILGPPGDNEQFF
TGTGCCAGCATCCTTGGCCCCCCCGGGGACAATGAGCAGTTCTTC
>TRBJ1-1|TRBV7-3|.|.
CASSLIPPESLNTEAFF
TGTGCCAGCAGCTTAATACCGCCCGAGTCTCTGAACACTGAAGCTTTCTTT
>TRBJ1-2|TRBV5-1|.|TRBD1
CASSGSGGTYGYTF
TGCGCCAGCAGTGGTTCAGGGGGAACCTATGGCTACACCTTC
>TRBJ2-1|TRBV5-1|.|.
CASSLGQYNEQFF
TGCGCCAGCAGCTTAGGACAGTACAATGAGCAGTTCTTC
>TRBJ2-3|TRBV5-6|.|.
CASSRRLDFTDTQYF
TGTGCCAGCAGCCGAAGACTAGACTTTACAGATACGCAGTATTTT
>TRBJ2-7|TRBV5-1|.|TRBD2
CASSLEIAGGIAYEQYF
TGCGCCAGCAGCTTGGAAATAGCGGGAGGGATAGCATACGAGCAGTACTTC
>TRBJ2-7|TRBV18|.|TRBD1
CASSPRLQGEREQYF
TGTGCCAGCTCACCACGCTTGCAGGGGGAGAGGGAGCAGTACTTC
>TRBJ1-2|TRBV6-5|.|.
CASSGGGGYTF
TGTGCCAGCAGTGGGGGAGGCGGCTACACCTTC
>TRBJ2-1|TRBV27|.|.
CASSLGAGEQFF
TGTGCCAGCAGCCTAGGGGCAGGGGAGCAGTTCTTC
>TRBJ2-5|TRBV9|.|TRBD2
CASSVAGGLGTSGQETQYF
TGTGCCAGCAGCGTAGCGGGAGGGTTAGGGACTAGCGGACAAGAGACCCAGTACTTC
>TRBJ2-7|TRBV11-2|.|.
CASGQLNEQYF
TGTGCCAGCGGCCAACTAAACGAGCAGTACTTC
>TRBJ2-2|TRBV5-1|.|TRBD1
CASSYDPPGQGWTGELFF
TGCGCCAGCAGCTACGATCCCCCGGGACAGGGTTGGACCGGGGAGCTGTTTTTT
>TRBJ2-3|TRBV2|few|.
CASSEVSASAYF
TGTGCCAGCAGTGAAGTTAGCGCCAGTGCGTATTTT
>TRBJ2-1|TRBV6-1|.|TRBD1
CASRAGTGGGEQFF
TGTGCCAGCAGAGCCGGGACAGGGGGTGGTGAGCAGTTCTTC